This T cell receptor (beta chain) was retrieved from a study of neurological immune-mediated disorders (dated by TCRdb to the late 2010s). Broadly, across the study: Of the approximately 34 multiple sclerosis patients, about 31 had relapsing-remitting MS and 3 had secondary progressive MS. The study compared peripheral blood TCR-beta repertoires of HTLV-I-associated myelopathy (HAM/TSP) patients, multiple sclerosis patients and healthy controls using UMI-based sequencing. The approximately 110 TCR-beta libraries included longitudinal samples, technical triplicates and paired sorted CD4+ and CD8+ T-cell subsets alongside PBMC samples. The cohort included roughly 71 subjects: about 15 with HAM/TSP, about 34 with multiple sclerosis, and around 20 healthy controls.

The full study reports these points: Phylogenetic analysis grouped repertoires from 18 of 34 MS patients into a cluster of related CDR3 sequences, suggesting a possible repertoire-level signature. TCR clonal expansion was highest in HAM/TSP patients and lowest in MS patients, with MS patients falling below even healthy controls. No identical CDR3 amino acid sequences were shared among expanded clones across subjects, suggesting private TCR-beta repertoires in all groups. No association of the MS cluster with clinical or MRI features was observed, and the need for larger cohorts was stated by the authors.

In its sample, this clonotype was seen many times. Its antigen is unknown. No qualities accompany the bases; no much larger clone lies one base away. Libraries from unsorted PBMCs were made from 2 million PBMCs kept in RNAlater at -80 degrees C until RNA extraction. Multiple sclerosis patients were enrolled in a US clinical protocol under which disease progression was evaluated by magnetic resonance imaging. Peripheral blood was subjected to Ficoll-Hypaque density gradient centrifugation to isolate PBMCs, which were then cryopreserved in liquid nitrogen. Reading the germline V gene gives CDR1 SGHRS and CDR2 YFSETQ. The CDR3, cysteine through phenylalanine, is 14 amino acids long. CDR3 DNA only is kept here, 42 bases in frame from base 1. Relative to germline, V is 0 bases shorter and J is 2 bases shorter, with 9 bases between their ends. To synthesize cDNA, template-switch 5'RACE was performed with a primer carrying a 10-nucleotide random unique molecular identifier so that each TCR transcript was tagged. Every sequencing run yielded over 190 million TCR-beta sequences covering 15-18 subjects. The RNeasy kit was used for extraction of total RNA. The KAPA Real-time Library Amplification kit was used to amplify TCR-beta VDJ regions with primers targeting the TCR constant region and the 5'RACE anchor. Sample indexes and Illumina adaptors were added in a first PCR, and a second PCR then increased library yield. After purification with Ampure beads, the TCR product of roughly 650 bp was size-selected on a 2% E-gel SizeSelection system. Before pooling, library quality was checked on a Bioanalyzer, concentration was measured with Qubit, and libraries were quantified with the Kapa Library Quantification kit. Paired-end 2 x 150 bp sequencing of the libraries was performed on an Illumina HiSeq 2500. To increase sequence diversity, roughly 24-31% phiX was spiked into each library pool. The source study handled its data this way. The UMI-based MiGEC pipeline processed quality-filtered reads and removed over 80% of raw TCR sequences during error correction. IMGT germline references were used for aligning VDJ genes, and each clonotype was defined as a unique CDR3 amino acid sequence together with its V-J genes. Clonal expansion, Shannon diversity and CDR3 relatedness (CalcPairwiseDistances, ClusterSamples) were evaluated with VDJtools, and phylogenetic trees were built with CLCbio workbench. Clones with at least 8 unique UMIs were defined as expanded, with this threshold being based on coefficient-of-variation modelling across technical triplicates. TCRdb ran its own pipeline on the public reads, namely fastp trimming at Q25 and MiXCR clone calling, and kept in-frame beta chains. CDR3 protein duplicates are merged, each entry listing the most common genes and DNA. TCRdb, rather than the study authors, made the V and J calls. The sample table records over 65,000 distinct CDR3 sequences; 2% to 3% of these occur just once. The ten biggest clones cover roughly 1.2% of the sample.

This clonotype was sampled from a woman in her 30s with multiple sclerosis. This receptor chain uses TRBV5-1 and TRBJ2-7; TRBD2 is a possible D gene, resting on 5 matching bases. Sequenced sample: PBMCs. The CDR3 loop reads CASSLGLTTYEQYF. The nucleotide sequence is TGCGCCAGCAGCTTGGGCCTGACTACCTACGAGCAGTACTTC. Reference TRBV5-1 and TRBJ2-7 genes cover what lies past the CDR3, so the full variable domain is KAGVTQTPRYLIKTRGQQVTLSCSPISGHRSVSWYQQTPGQGLQFLFEYFSETQRNKGNFPGRFSGRQFSNSRSEMNVSTLELGDSALYLCASSLGLTTYEQYFGPGTRLTVT.